This TCR beta chain was obtained from a study of CD8+CD57+ T cells in acquired aplastic anemia. Study as a whole: CD4+ and CD8+ cells, once sorted, gave DNA averaging approximately 3.4 ug. Notes on the study in general: Researchers report that twenty-nine CD8+ CDR3 sequences appeared in both patients and controls. In CD8+ cells, Simpson's diversity showed no significant difference between patients and controls.

This clonotype was counted at least ten times. What it recognizes is unknown. Those patients picked for sequencing had displayed CD8+CD57+ cell expansion on flow cytometry. At blood sampling, none of the patients had yet received therapy. Profiles of TCR beta VDJ and CDR3 were generated from a genomic DNA template. TCRdb ran MiXCR on the reads and lists one entry per CDR3 protein. The table includes 200,000 to 300,000 distinct CDR3 sequences, 45% to 50% detected once. Per the germline V gene, CDR1 is SGHKS and CDR2 is YYEKEE (reference sequence). The CDR3 sequence is 17 residues long. Trimming cost V 4 bases and J 5 bases; bases outside gene matches: 17.

Sequencing was performed on sorted CD4+, CD8+, or CD8+CD57+ T cells (not recorded which) from PBMCs. This clonotype was sampled from a human donor with aplastic anemia. V is TRBV5-5 and J is TRBJ1-1; 7 bases map to TRBD1. In DNA, the CDR3 is TGTGCCAGCAGCCCAGCCCTAGTGGGGGGACAGAGGACTGAAGCTTTCTTT. As protein: CASSPALVGGQRTEAFF.